Listed below are T cell receptor beta chains from one sample, sequenced in a study of blood T cell repertoires in COVID-19. Sequencing was performed with immunoSEQ multiplex PCR; in TCRdb, only in-frame clones are kept and a portion is missing. The data contain 150,000 or so clones, roughly 85% of them singletons. Material for sequencing was PBMCs or T cells enriched from blood (not recorded which). The receptors were sampled from a woman in her fifties or sixties who had recovered from COVID-19. The CDR3 runs from the conserved cysteine through the conserved F or W.

cdr3_aa: CASSVAWYTEAFF
v_call: TRBV12-3/TRBV12-4

cdr3_aa: CASSQDQGTQETQYF
v_call: TRBV3-1/TRBV3-2

cdr3_aa: CASSRQGTNYGYTF
v_call: TRBV5-4

cdr3_aa: CASSVEVGGPFGELFF
v_call: TRBV9

cdr3_aa: CASRRTSGSYEQYF
v_call: TRBV19

cdr3_aa: CASSPQAGGNEQFF
v_call: TRBV18

cdr3_aa: CASSLWDTNQPQHF
v_call: TRBV6-2/TRBV6-3

cdr3_aa: CASSLTRYEQYF
v_call: TRBV7-2

cdr3_aa: CSVEDRIGSDTSRYEQYF
v_call: TRBV29-1

cdr3_aa: CASSLHGVNQPQHF
v_call: TRBV5-4

cdr3_aa: CASSRTGPPTDTQYF
v_call: TRBV5-5

cdr3_aa: CAWRGAAQETQYF
v_call: TRBV30

cdr3_aa: CASSTVQGTDTEAFF
v_call: TRBV9

cdr3_aa: CAISEQRYEQYF
v_call: TRBV10-3

cdr3_aa: CASSLSGQGADNSPLHF
v_call: TRBV27

cdr3_aa: CASTKTGIGTQYF
v_call: TRBV6-5

cdr3_aa: CASSRGAYNEQFF
v_call: TRBV4-1

cdr3_aa: CASSLGTDSNQPQHF
v_call: TRBV5-1

cdr3_aa: CASEQLNTEAFF
v_call: TRBV6-5

cdr3_aa: CASSLEPRGTEAFF
v_call: TRBV7-8

cdr3_aa: CASSYRGRDTEAFF
v_call: TRBV2

cdr3_aa: CASSLTVSYEQCF
v_call: TRBV7-9

cdr3_aa: CASSHSSGNTIYF
v_call: TRBV12-3/TRBV12-4

cdr3_aa: CASSSTGAGETQYF
v_call: TRBV5-1

cdr3_aa: CASSLIGLAGRVGETQYF
v_call: TRBV27

cdr3_aa: CASSFGGEYYEQYF
v_call: TRBV27

cdr3_aa: CASSLEQWGGRETQYF
v_call: TRBV5-6

cdr3_aa: CSVAGQGAGGANVLTF
v_call: TRBV29-1

cdr3_aa: CASSLGTLEQYF
v_call: TRBV12-3/TRBV12-4

cdr3_aa: CASSLELRGGMELFF
v_call: TRBV7-2

cdr3_aa: CASRGQTGFSNYGYTF
v_call: TRBV5-8

cdr3_aa: CASSLRRGDSSGYTF
v_call: TRBV27

cdr3_aa: CASTRGQTTTNEKLFF
v_call: TRBV5-1

cdr3_aa: CASSPTLGPQETQYF
v_call: TRBV28

cdr3_aa: CAWSRQADQPQHF
v_call: TRBV30

cdr3_aa: CASNPKAGGIYNEQFF
v_call: TRBV5-4

cdr3_aa: CASSLTSARGLGANEKLFF
v_call: TRBV7-8

cdr3_aa: CASSPSGEAFF
v_call: TRBV12-3/TRBV12-4

cdr3_aa: CAIRQGSGELFF
v_call: TRBV10-3

cdr3_aa: CSASRGPRGANTGELFF
v_call: TRBV20-1

cdr3_aa: CASRGNGYTF
v_call: TRBV5-1

cdr3_aa: CSTREGDTQYF
v_call: TRBV29-1

cdr3_aa: CSASGWARMEQYF
v_call: TRBV20-1

cdr3_aa: CASSFPGQGAREKLFF
v_call: TRBV7-2

cdr3_aa: CASSQDRPSGALYF
v_call: TRBV4-1

cdr3_aa: CASSPTSGTAYEQYF
v_call: TRBV14

cdr3_aa: CASSLGLQGATNTGELFF
v_call: TRBV5-4

cdr3_aa: CSVEDPGFEQFF
v_call: TRBV29-1

cdr3_aa: CASSLGASGSTDTQYF
v_call: TRBV5-1

cdr3_aa: CASLPTGLLNTEAFF
v_call: TRBV6-5

cdr3_aa: CASSFLKSTGGVYGYTF
v_call: TRBV27

cdr3_aa: CASSIQQGNGYTF
v_call: TRBV19

cdr3_aa: CASTARRGQPQHF
v_call: TRBV27

cdr3_aa: CASSIDGGGYEQYF
v_call: TRBV19

cdr3_aa: CASSPGTTEQFF
v_call: TRBV28

cdr3_aa: CASSKGGSVETQYF
v_call: TRBV21-1

cdr3_aa: CASNPSGREDEQFF
v_call: TRBV7-9